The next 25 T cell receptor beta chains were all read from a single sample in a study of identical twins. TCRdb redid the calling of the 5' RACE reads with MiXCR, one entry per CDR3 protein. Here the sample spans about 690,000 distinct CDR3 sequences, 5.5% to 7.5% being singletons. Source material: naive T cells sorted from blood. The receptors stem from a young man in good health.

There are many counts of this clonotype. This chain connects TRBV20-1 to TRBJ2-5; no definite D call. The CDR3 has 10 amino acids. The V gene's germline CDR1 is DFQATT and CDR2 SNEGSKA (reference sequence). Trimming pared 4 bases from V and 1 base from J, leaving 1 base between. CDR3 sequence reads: CSATQETQYF. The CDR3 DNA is TGCAGTGCTACCCAAGAGACCCAGTACTTC.

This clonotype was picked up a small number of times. As DNA, the CDR3 is TGTGCCAGCAGGGACTCACTAAGAGGGGCCTACAATGAGCAGTTCTTC. This gives the protein CASRDSLRGAYNEQFF. V and J are TRBV28 and TRBJ2-1; TRBD1 or TRBD2 may be the D gene (5 bases each). The CDR3 sequence is 16 residues long. Germline V gives CDR1 MDHEN, CDR2 SYDVKM. The V end was cut by 6 bases, the J end by 2 bases, with 17 bases between.

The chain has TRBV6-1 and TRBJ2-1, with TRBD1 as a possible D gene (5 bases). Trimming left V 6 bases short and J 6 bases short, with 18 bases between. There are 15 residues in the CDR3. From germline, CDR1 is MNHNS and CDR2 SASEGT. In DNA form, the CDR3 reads TGTGCCAGCAGGCGGACAACGACTGACTTCAATGAGCAGTTCTTC. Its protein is CASRRTTTDFNEQFF.

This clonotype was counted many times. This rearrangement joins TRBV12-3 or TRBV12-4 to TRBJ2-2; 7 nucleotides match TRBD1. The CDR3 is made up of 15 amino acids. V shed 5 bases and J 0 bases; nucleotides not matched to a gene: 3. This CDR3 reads CASSRDSANTGELFF. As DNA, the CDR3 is TGTGCCAGCAGTAGGGACAGCGCGAACACCGGGGAGCTGTTTTTT.

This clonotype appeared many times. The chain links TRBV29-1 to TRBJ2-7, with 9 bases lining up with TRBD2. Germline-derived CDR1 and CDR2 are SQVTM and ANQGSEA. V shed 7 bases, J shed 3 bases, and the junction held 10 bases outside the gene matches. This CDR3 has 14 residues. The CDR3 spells CSALGPSGVYEQYF. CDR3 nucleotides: TGCAGCGCCCTCGGGCCTAGCGGGGTCTACGAGCAGTACTTC.

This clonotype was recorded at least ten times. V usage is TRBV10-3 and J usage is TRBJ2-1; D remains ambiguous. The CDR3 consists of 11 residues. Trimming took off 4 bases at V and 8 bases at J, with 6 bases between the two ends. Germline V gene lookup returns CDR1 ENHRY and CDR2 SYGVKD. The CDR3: CAISGQHEQFF. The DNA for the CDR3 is TGTGCCATCAGTGGTCAACATGAGCAGTTCTTC.

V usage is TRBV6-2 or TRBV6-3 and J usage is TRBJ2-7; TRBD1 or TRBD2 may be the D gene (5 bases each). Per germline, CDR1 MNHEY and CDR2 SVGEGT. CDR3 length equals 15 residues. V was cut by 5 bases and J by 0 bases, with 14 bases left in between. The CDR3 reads CASSSTGTYSYEQYF. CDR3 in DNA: TGTGCCAGCAGTAGCACCGGGACCTACTCCTACGAGCAGTACTTC.

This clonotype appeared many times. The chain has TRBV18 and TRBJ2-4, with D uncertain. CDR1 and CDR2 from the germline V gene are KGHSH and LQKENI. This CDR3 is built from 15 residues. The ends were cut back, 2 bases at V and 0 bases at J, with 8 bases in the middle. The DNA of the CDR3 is TGTGCCAGCTCACCATCCCGGGTAGCCAAAAACATTCAGTACTTC. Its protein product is CASSPSRVAKNIQYF.

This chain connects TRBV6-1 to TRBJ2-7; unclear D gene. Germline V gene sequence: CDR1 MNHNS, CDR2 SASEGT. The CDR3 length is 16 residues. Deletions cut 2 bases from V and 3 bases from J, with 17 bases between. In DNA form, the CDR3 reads TGTGCCAGCAGTGAACCCTTCTTGCACGCCAACTACGAGCAGTACTTC. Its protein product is CASSEPFLHANYEQYF.

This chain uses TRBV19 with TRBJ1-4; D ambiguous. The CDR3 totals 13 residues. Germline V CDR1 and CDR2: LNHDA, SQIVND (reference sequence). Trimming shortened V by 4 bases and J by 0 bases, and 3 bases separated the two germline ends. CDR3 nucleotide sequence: TGTGCCAGTAGTACTGCAACTAATGAAAAACTGTTTTTT. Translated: CASSTATNEKLFF.

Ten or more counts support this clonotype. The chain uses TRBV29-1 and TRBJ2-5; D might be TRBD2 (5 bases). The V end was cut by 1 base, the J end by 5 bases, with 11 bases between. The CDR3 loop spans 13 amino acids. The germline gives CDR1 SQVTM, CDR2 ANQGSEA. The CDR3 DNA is TGCAGCGTTGAAGGTCTGGCGGGCGAGACCCAGTACTTC. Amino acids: CSVEGLAGETQYF.

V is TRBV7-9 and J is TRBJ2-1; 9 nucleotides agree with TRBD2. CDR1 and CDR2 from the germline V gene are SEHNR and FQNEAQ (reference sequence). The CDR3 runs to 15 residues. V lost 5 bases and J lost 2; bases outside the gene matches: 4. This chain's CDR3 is CASSPSGMPYNEQFF. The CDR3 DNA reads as TGTGCCAGCAGCCCTAGCGGGATGCCCTACAATGAGCAGTTCTTC.

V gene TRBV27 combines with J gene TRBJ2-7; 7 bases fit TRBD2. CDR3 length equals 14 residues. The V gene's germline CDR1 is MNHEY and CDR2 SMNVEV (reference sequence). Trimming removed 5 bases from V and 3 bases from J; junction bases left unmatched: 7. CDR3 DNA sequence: TGTGCCAGCAGTATCTCCGGGACTATCTACGAGCAGTACTTC. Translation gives CASSISGTIYEQYF.

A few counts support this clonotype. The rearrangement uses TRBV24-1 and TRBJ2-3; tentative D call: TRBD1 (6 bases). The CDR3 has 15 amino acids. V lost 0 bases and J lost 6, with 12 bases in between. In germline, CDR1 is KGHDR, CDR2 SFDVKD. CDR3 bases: TGTGCCACCAGTGATTTGCGTCAGGGGCCGGATACGCAGTATTTT. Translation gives CATSDLRQGPDTQYF.

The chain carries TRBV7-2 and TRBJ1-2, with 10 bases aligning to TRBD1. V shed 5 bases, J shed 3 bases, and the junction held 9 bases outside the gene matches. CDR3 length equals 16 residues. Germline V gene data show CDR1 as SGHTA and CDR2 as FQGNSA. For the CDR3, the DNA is TGTGCCAGCAGCGAGGTGGGGACAGGGGTTTACTATGGCTACACCTTC. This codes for CASSEVGTGVYYGYTF.

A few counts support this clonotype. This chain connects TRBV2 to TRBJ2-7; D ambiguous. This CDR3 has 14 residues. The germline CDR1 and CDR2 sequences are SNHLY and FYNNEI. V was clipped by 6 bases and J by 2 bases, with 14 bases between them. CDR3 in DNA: TGTGCCAGCAGACTTGATACGGGTACCTACGAGCAGTACGTC. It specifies CASRLDTGTYEQYV.

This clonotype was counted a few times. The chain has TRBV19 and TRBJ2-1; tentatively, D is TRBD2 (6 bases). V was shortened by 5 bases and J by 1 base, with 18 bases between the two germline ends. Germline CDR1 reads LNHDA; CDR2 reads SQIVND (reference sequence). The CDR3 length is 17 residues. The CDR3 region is CASSLTLAVVSYNEQFF. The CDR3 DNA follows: TGTGCCAGTAGTCTAACACTAGCCGTAGTATCCTACAATGAGCAGTTCTTC. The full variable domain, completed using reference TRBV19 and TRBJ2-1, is DGGITQSPKYLFRKEGQNVTLSCEQNLNHDAMYWYRQDPGQGLRLIYYSQIVNDFQKGDIAEGYSVSREKKESFPLTVTSAQKNPTAFYLCASSLTLAVVSYNEQFFGPGTRLTVL.

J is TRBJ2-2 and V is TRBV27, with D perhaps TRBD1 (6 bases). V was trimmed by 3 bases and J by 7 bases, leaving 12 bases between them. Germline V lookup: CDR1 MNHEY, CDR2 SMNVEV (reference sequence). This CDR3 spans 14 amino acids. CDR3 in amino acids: CASSFFGDNGELFF. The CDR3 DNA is TGTGCCAGCAGTTTTTTCGGGGACAACGGGGAGCTGTTTTTT.

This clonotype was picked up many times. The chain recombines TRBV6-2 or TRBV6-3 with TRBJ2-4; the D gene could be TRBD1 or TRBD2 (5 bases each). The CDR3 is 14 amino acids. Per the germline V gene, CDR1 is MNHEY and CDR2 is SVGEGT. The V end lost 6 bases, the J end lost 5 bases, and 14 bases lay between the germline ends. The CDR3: CASSSSRGQNIQYF. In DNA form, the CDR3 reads TGTGCCAGCAGCTCTTCCCGGGGACAAAACATTCAGTACTTC.

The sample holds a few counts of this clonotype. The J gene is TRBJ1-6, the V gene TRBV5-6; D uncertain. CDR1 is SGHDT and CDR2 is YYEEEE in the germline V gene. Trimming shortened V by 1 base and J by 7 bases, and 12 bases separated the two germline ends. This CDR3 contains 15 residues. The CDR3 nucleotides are TGTGCCAGCAGCTTGTATTGGACCGCGAATTCACCCCTCCACTTT. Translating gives CASSLYWTANSPLHF.

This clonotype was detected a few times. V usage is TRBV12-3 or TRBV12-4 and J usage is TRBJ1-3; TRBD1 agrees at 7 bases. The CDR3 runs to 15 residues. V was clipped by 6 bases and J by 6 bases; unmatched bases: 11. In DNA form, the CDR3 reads TGTGCCAGCAGCCCCCGGACAGGATGGGAAAACACCATATATTTT. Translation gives CASSPRTGWENTIYF.

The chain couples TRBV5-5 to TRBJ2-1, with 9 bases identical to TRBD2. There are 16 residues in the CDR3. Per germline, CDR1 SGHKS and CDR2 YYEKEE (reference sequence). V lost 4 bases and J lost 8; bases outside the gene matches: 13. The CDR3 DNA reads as TGTGCCAGCAGCCTCATGGGTAGCGGGAGAGGTGATGAGCAGTTCTTC. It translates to CASSLMGSGRGDEQFF.

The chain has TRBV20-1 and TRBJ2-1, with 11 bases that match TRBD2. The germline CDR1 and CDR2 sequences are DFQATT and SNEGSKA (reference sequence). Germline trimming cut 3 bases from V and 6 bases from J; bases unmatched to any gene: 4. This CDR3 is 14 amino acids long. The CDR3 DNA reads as TGCAGTGCTAGGCCTAGCGGGAGGCGCAATGAGCAGTTCTTC. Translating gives CSARPSGRRNEQFF.

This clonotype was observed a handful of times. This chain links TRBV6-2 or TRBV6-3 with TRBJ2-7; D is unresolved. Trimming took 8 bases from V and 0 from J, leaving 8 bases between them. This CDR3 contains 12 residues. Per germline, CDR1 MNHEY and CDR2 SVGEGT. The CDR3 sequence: CASYRSSYEQYF. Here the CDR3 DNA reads TGTGCCAGCTATCGTTCCTCCTACGAGCAGTACTTC.

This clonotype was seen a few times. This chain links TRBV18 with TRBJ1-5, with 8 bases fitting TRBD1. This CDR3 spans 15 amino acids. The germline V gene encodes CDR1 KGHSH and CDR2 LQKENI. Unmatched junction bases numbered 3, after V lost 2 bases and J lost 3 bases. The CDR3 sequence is CASSPGTGNNQPQHF. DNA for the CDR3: TGTGCCAGCTCACCAGGGACAGGTAACAATCAGCCCCAGCATTTT.